This TCR beta chain was identified in a study of T-cell reconstitution after alpha-beta-depleted transplantation in children. Preparation of the TCRbeta library involved a method that used unique molecular identifiers. TCRdb re-called the PCR reads through MiXCR, storing one row per CDR3 protein. The table lists around 700,000 distinct CDR3 sequences, less than 15% of them singletons. Study-wide points: Newly made T cells mostly supplied T-cell counts and diversity one year after transplant.

Germline CDR1 and CDR2: SGHKS and YYEKEE (reference sequence). There are 12 residues in the CDR3. V lost 3 bases to trimming and J lost 9 bases, with 9 bases between them. As to this clonotype: Its antigen is not identified.

The sequencing here drew on PBMCs, taken before TCRalphabeta/CD19-depleted stem cell transplant. This chain links TRBV5-5 with TRBJ2-2; unclear D gene. This TCR derives from a girl aged 2-10 years with congenital amegakaryocytic thrombocytopenia, due to receive a stem cell transplant. The CDR3 protein is CASSSEFRELFF. DNA of the CDR3: TGTGCCAGCAGCTCTGAGTTCCGGGAGCTGTTTTTT.